What follows is one T cell receptor (beta chain) and its context. Its antigen is not identified. The entry originates in a study of cytomegalovirus exposure and HLA in healthy donors. Study-level background: From 150 million to 200 million T cells, an earlier analysis saw approximately 110 million unique TCR beta sequences. Findings and caveats of the study: Some V segments, TRBV6-2 and TRBV6-3 among them, were indistinguishable and were therefore excluded. Under in vitro conditions, a few CMV-associated chains were confirmed as specific for CMV antigens. Later, TCR association rates were found to vary by HLA locus, highest for DRB1 and lowest for HLA-C.

The PCR made use of 60 Vbeta and 13 Jbeta primers. The assay was immunoSEQ multiplex PCR, and TCRdb's table has in-frame clones only and misses some. The data show 100,000 to 150,000 clones, nearly 85% seen once. Germline loops: CDR1 SGHNT, CDR2 YENEEA. V gave up 5 bases and J gave up 1 base, with 11 bases separating them. CDR3 size: 14 residues. The clonotype comes from a boy younger than 18 in good health and CMV-seronegative. The J gene is TRBJ1-1, the V gene TRBV11-3, with D unresolved. Sequencing used PBMCs. The CDR3 bases are TGTGCCAGCAGCCTACGAGGGCCGAACACTGAAGCTTTCTTT. Residues: CASSLRGPNTEAFF.